The 21 T cell receptor beta chains below come from one sample, sequenced in a study of vaccination and CD4 T cells after COVID-19. These receptors are not linked to any known antigen. Sequence data for DNA of cultured CD4+ T cells were generated by the Oncomine TCR Beta short-read assay. One entry per CDR3 protein, called by TCRdb with MiXCR from the PCR reads. The repertoire holds 18,000 or so distinct CDR3 sequences, with 52% as singletons. Treatment described: approximately 10-day PBMC culture with coronavirus spike peptide pools or control peptides (ViraFEST assay). Input material: CD4+ T cells from blood, cultured in vitro. The receptor source for this set is a human donor who had recovered from COVID-19.

This chain connects TRBV5-1 to TRBJ2-3; no firm D call. V lost 3 bases and J lost 3, with 8 bases in between. Germline CDR1 and CDR2: SGHRS and YFSETQ. The CDR3 is 13 residues long. The CDR3 region is CASSSSQTDTQYF. CDR3 bases: TGCGCCAGCAGCTCCTCACAGACAGATACGCAGTATTTT.

The rearrangement uses TRBV15 and TRBJ1-1, with unresolved D. The germline V gene encodes CDR1 LNHNV and CDR2 YYDKDF (reference sequence). The CDR3 runs 15 residues. Trimming removed 1 base from V and 1 base from J, with 10 bases in between. CDR3 bases: TGTGCCACCAGCAGAGCTGGAGCGCCGAACACTGAAGCTTTCTTT. It codes for CATSRAGAPNTEAFF.

This clonotype has more than one count but fewer than ten. This chain uses TRBV20-1 with TRBJ1-6, with 10 positions matching TRBD1. The CDR3 has 16 residues. CDR1 is DFQATT and CDR2 is SNEGSKA in the germline V gene (reference sequence). J gave up 9 bases and V 6 bases, and 14 bases lay outside the gene matches. As DNA, the CDR3 is TGCAGTGCCAACGCACGACCGGGACAGGGGAGTTCACCCCTCCACTTT. Its protein is CSANARPGQGSSPLHF.

The chain uses TRBV19 and TRBJ1-2; D is possibly TRBD1 (5 bases). Trimming stripped 9 bases from V and 9 bases from J, with 20 bases between. The CDR3 runs 13 residues. Per germline, CDR1 LNHDA and CDR2 SQIVND (reference sequence). The CDR3 sequence is CASSPGLAISYTF. CDR3 coding DNA: TGTGCCAGCTCCCCGGGACTGGCGATCAGCTACACCTTC.

This clonotype came up once. This chain links TRBV18 with TRBJ2-2; TRBD1 is a possible D gene (7 bases). CDR3 length: 15 residues. Trimming left V 5 bases short and J 4 bases short, with 14 bases between. CDR1 is KGHSH and CDR2 is LQKENI in the germline V gene. The CDR3 bases are TGTGCCAGCTCAGCGGGACAGCCACCCACCGGGGAGCTGTTTTTT. This translates into CASSAGQPPTGELFF.

V is TRBV12-3 or TRBV12-4 and J is TRBJ1-1; D might be TRBD1 (6 bases). This CDR3 has 14 residues. V gave up 7 bases and J gave up 4 bases, with 16 bases separating them. The CDR3 reads CASIPGGGITEAFF. The CDR3 DNA reads as TGTGCCAGCATCCCCGGAGGGGGTATCACTGAAGCTTTCTTT.

This clonotype was counted a single time. V is TRBV4-1 and J is TRBJ2-1; 8 bases match TRBD1. J gave up 7 bases and V 0 bases, and 8 bases lay outside the gene matches. This CDR3 is 16 amino acids long. From germline, CDR1 is MGHRA and CDR2 YSYEKL. The CDR3 is CASSQEGTGGRNEQFF. DNA of the CDR3: TGCGCCAGCAGCCAAGAAGGCACAGGGGGAAGGAATGAGCAGTTCTTC.

The genes are TRBV6-1 and TRBJ1-2; the D is unclear. The length of the CDR3 is 14 residues. The germline V gene has CDR1 MNHNS and CDR2 SASEGT. Trimming pared 5 bases from V and 3 bases from J, leaving 13 bases between. The CDR3 coding sequence is TGTGCCAGCAGTCCCGGTATAGCGGACTATGGCTACACCTTC. It specifies CASSPGIADYGYTF.

The chain employs TRBV7-2 and TRBJ2-7, with 13 bases matching TRBD2. This CDR3 contains 18 residues. Germline V gene data show CDR1 as SGHTA and CDR2 as FQGNSA. V was pared by 0 bases and J by 4 bases, with 9 bases of the junction left unmatched. The CDR3 region is CASSLASGTSGNVYEQYF. The CDR3, as DNA: TGTGCCAGCAGCTTAGCATCGGGGACTAGCGGGAATGTTTACGAGCAGTACTTC.

The chain carries TRBV2 and TRBJ1-6; 9 bases are shared with TRBD1. The CDR3 covers 15 residues. Germline V gene sequence: CDR1 SNHLY, CDR2 FYNNEI. Trimming cost V 6 bases and J 7 bases; bases outside gene matches: 7. The CDR3 loop reads CASRSYRGPNSPLHF. The CDR3 coding sequence is TGTGCCAGCAGATCATACAGGGGGCCAAATTCACCCCTCCACTTT.

The chain couples TRBV27 to TRBJ2-3; no definite D call. V lost 6 bases to trimming and J lost 0 bases, with 7 bases between them. CDR1 is MNHEY and CDR2 is SMNVEV in the germline V gene (reference sequence). The CDR3 totals 13 residues. The chain's CDR3 is CASRKTSTDTQYF. CDR3 sequence (DNA): TGTGCCAGCAGGAAAACTAGCACAGATACGCAGTATTTT.

The chain links TRBV7-2 to TRBJ1-6; unclear D gene. Per the germline V gene, CDR1 is SGHTA and CDR2 is FQGNSA. CDR3 length: 15 amino acids. Trimming stripped 5 bases from V and 12 bases from J, with 20 bases between. CDR3: CASSHPLRKRVPLHF. CDR3 nucleotides: TGTGCCAGCAGCCACCCGCTTAGGAAGCGGGTACCCCTCCACTTT.

The V gene is TRBV20-1, the J gene TRBJ2-7, with 7 bases matching TRBD2. Germline CDR1 is DFQATT and CDR2 is SNEGSKA (reference sequence). The V gene end was trimmed by 6 bases and the J gene end by 5 bases; junction bases not matched to a gene: 16. CDR3 length: 15 residues. The CDR3 DNA follows: TGCAGTGCATCCCTGGTGGGAGCGGGAAAGGACGAGCAGTACTTC. It encodes CSASLVGAGKDEQYF.

To note about this clonotype: Compared with germline, one end of the junction differs, possibly owing to a read error. The CDR3 sequence: CAISPQEAYEQYF. The CDR3 DNA reads TGTGCTATCAGCCCCCAGGAGGCCTACGAGCAGTACTTC. The V gene is TRBV10-3, the J gene TRBJ2-7, with D possibly matching TRBD2 (5 bases). Germline CDR1 and CDR2: ENHRY and SYGVKD. This CDR3 contains 13 residues.

Within the sample, this clonotype is large. The V gene is TRBV5-4, the J gene TRBJ2-3; 9 nucleotides line up with TRBD2. V lost 1 base and J lost 2; bases outside the gene matches: 5. Germline V CDR1 and CDR2: SGHNT, YYREEE (reference sequence). The CDR3 length is 16 residues. The CDR3 DNA reads as TGTGCCAGCAGCTTGCGGGCGGGGGGGCCCACAGATACGCAGTATTTT. Its translation: CASSLRAGGPTDTQYF.

There are a few counts of this clonotype. This chain links TRBV7-2 with TRBJ1-5; the D is unclear. Germline assignment: CDR1 SGHTA and CDR2 FQGNSA. V lost 5 bases, J lost 1 base, and 18 bases lay in between. This CDR3 contains 17 residues. The CDR3 loop is CASSPSPRVRSNQPQHF. CDR3 coding DNA: TGTGCCAGCAGCCCCTCCCCCCGGGTCAGGAGCAATCAGCCCCAGCATTTT. The whole variable domain, remainder taken from reference TRBV7-2 and TRBJ1-5, is GAGVSQSPSNKVTEKGKDVELRCDPISGHTALYWYRQSLGQGLEFLIYFQGNSAPDKSGLPSDRFSAERTGGSVSTLTIQRTQQEDSAVYLCASSPSPRVRSNQPQHFGDGTRLSIL.

The chain recombines TRBV10-2 with TRBJ2-5; the match to TRBD2 covers 7 bases. This CDR3 region has 12 residues. Germline values: CDR1 WSHSY, CDR2 SAAADI. J lost 5 bases, V lost 5 bases, and 2 bases had no gene match. The CDR3, as DNA: TGCGCCAGCAGTAGCGGGACGGAGACCCAGTACTTC. This encodes CASSSGTETQYF.

This clonotype turned up a few times. This rearrangement joins TRBV6-1 to TRBJ2-6, with D perhaps TRBD1 (6 bases). Trimming cost V 0 bases and J 5 bases, with 14 bases left between them. The CDR3 loop spans 17 amino acids. Per germline, CDR1 MNHNS and CDR2 SASEGT. The CDR3 protein is CASSEARGPRWANVLTF. The CDR3 DNA follows: TGTGCCAGCAGTGAAGCCAGGGGCCCGCGTTGGGCCAACGTCCTGACTTTC.

This clonotype has just a few counts. The J gene is TRBJ1-1, the V gene TRBV20-1; D remains ambiguous. The CDR3 covers 14 residues. The germline V gene encodes CDR1 DFQATT and CDR2 SNEGSKA (reference sequence). Trimming removed 3 bases from V and 2 bases from J, with 13 bases in between. Here the CDR3 reads CSARYREVNTEAFF. The CDR3 bases are TGCAGTGCTAGGTACCGGGAAGTAAACACTGAAGCTTTCTTT.

In its sample, this clonotype was seen once. The rearrangement joins TRBV7-9 to TRBJ1-6; D remains unclear. With 1 base removed from V and 4 bases from J, the gap between germline ends came to 11 bases. Germline V gives CDR1 SEHNR, CDR2 FQNEAQ (reference sequence). This CDR3 spans 16 amino acids. The CDR3 coding sequence is TGTGCCAGCAGCTTAGATGGACGGAGATATAATTCACCCCTCCACTTT. Protein: CASSLDGRRYNSPLHF. The entire variable domain, with the rest obtained from reference TRBV7-9 and TRBJ1-6, is as follows: DTGVSQNPRHKITKRGQNVTFRCDPISEHNRLYWYRQTLGQGPEFLTYFQNEAQLEKSRLLSDRFSAERPKGSFSTLEIQRTEQGDSAMYLCASSLDGRRYNSPLHFGNGTRLTVT.

The count of this clonotype is one. CDR3 DNA: TGTGCCAGTAGTAGCGACAGGGTGTATGACAATGAGCAGTTCTTC. The encoded protein is CASSSDRVYDNEQFF. The rearrangement uses TRBV19 and TRBJ2-1; 7 nucleotides agree with TRBD1. There are 15 residues in the CDR3. Germline CDR1 reads LNHDA; CDR2 reads SQIVND (reference sequence). J lost 5 bases, V lost 4 bases, and 8 bases had no gene match.